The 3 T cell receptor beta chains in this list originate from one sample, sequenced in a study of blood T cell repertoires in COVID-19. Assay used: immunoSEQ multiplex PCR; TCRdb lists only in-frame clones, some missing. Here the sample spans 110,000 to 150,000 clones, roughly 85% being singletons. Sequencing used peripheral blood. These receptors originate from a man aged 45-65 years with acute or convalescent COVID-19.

The CDR3 sequence: CASSGTGTGFEKLFF. In DNA form, the CDR3 reads TGTGCCAGCAGCGGGACCGGGACAGGGTTTGAAAAACTGTTTTTT. This chain links TRBV9 with TRBJ1-4; 9 bases are shared with TRBD1. This CDR3 spans 15 amino acids. The germline V gene has CDR1 SGDLS and CDR2 YYNGEE. The V gene end was trimmed by 3 bases and the J gene end by 7 bases; junction bases not matched to a gene: 7.

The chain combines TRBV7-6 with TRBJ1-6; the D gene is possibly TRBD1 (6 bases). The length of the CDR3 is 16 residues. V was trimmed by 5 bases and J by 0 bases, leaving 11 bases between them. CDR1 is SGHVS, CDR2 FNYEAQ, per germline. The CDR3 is CASSGGPSSYNSPLHF. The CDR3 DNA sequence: TGTGCCAGCAGCGGGGGCCCAAGCTCCTATAATTCACCCCTCCACTTT.

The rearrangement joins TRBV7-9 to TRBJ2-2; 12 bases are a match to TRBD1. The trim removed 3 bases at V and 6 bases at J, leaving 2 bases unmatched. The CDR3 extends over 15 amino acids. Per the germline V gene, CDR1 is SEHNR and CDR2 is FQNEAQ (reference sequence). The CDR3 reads CASSFRDRGPGELFF. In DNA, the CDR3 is TGTGCCAGCAGCTTCCGGGACAGGGGGCCCGGGGAGCTGTTTTTT.